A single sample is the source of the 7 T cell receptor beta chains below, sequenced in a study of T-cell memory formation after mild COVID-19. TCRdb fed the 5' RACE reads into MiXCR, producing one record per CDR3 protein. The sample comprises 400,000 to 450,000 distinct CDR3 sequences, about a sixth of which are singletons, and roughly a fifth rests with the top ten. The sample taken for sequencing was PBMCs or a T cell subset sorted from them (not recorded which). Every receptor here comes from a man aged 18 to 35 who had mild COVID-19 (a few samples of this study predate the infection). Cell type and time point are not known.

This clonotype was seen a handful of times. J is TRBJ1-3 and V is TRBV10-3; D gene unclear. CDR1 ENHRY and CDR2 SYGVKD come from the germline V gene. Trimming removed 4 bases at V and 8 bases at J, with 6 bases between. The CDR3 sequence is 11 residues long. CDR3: CAISGFDTIYF. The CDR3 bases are TGTGCCATCAGTGGGTTCGACACCATATATTTT.

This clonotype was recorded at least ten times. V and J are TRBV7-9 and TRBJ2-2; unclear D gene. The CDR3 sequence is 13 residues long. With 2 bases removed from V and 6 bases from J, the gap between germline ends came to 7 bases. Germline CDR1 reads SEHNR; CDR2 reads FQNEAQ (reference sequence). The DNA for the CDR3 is TGTGCCAGCAGCTTATTAGGAGCCGGGGAGCTGTTTTTT. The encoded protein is CASSLLGAGELFF.

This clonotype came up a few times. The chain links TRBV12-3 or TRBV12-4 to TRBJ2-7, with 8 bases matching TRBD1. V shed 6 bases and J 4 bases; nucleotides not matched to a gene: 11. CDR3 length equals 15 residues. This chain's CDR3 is CASSSPGQAIYEQYF. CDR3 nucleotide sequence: TGTGCCAGCAGCTCGCCGGGACAGGCGATTTACGAGCAGTACTTC.

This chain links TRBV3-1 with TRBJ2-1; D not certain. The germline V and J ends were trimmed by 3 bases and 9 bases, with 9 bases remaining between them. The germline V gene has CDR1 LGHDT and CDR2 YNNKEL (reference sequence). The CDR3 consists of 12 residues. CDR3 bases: TGTGCCAGCAGCCAGATGAGTGGTGAGCAGTTCTTC. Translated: CASSQMSGEQFF.

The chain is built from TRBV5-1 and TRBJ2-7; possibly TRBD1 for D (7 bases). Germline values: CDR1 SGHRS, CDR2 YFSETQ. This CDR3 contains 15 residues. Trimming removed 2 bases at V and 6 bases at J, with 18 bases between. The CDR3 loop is CASSFVYGGGGEQYF. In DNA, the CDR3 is TGCGCCAGCAGCTTTGTGTACGGAGGGGGCGGCGAGCAGTACTTC.

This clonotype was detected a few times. The CDR3 protein is CASSLKGRDGDEQYF. The CDR3 DNA sequence: TGCGCCAGCAGCTTGAAGGGCAGGGATGGAGACGAGCAGTACTTC. J is TRBJ2-7 and V is TRBV5-1; perhaps TRBD1 as D (5 bases). The length of the CDR3 is 15 residues. Deletions cut 1 base from V and 5 bases from J, with 16 bases between. Germline CDR1 and CDR2: SGHRS and YFSETQ.

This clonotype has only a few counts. The CDR3: CASSVDSQLYSPLHF. The DNA for the CDR3 is TGTGCCAGCAGCGTAGACAGTCAACTTTATTCACCCCTCCACTTT. This sequence joins TRBV9 and TRBJ1-6; D unclear. From germline, CDR1 is SGDLS and CDR2 YYNGEE. The CDR3 is made up of 15 amino acids. The V end lost 0 bases, the J end lost 8 bases, and 12 bases lay between the germline ends.